Sequencing of this TCR beta chain was carried out in a study of blood T cell repertoires in COVID-19 (dated by TCRdb to 2020 to 2021). Describing the broader study: The collaborator samples originated in the United States, Italy and Spain and spanned the acute and convalescent phases of COVID-19. The prospective study material was composed of cDNA or gDNA derived from T cells, B-cell-depleted T cells, or PBMCs. Subjects who had been exposed to COVID-19, were actively infected with it, or had recovered from it provided the deeply sampled blood TCRbeta repertoires that made up the dataset. The repertoires were released in a freely available public database intended as a resource for research on the immune response to SARS-CoV-2. The samples were drawn from the first 160 participants of the ongoing ImmuneRACE study and from more than 1,000 subjects provided by 6 global collaborators. A de-identified subject ID, COVID-19 status, age in years and sex were almost always included in the sample metadata. HLA class I and class II types, where available, came from metadata supplied by the sample provider rather than from assay-based typing. Results and caveats for the whole study, not just this receptor: Clinical and demographic metadata were provided uncurated, with the amount varying by source and participant.

The immunoSEQ Assay, a bias-controlled multiplex PCR, was used to amplify TCRbeta CDR3 regions from genomic DNA. The paper's processing steps were these. The number of nucleated cells in each sample was estimated from the amplification of reference gene primers within the assay. Sequence reads were collapsed and filtered to measure the absolute abundance of every unique TCRbeta CDR3 rearrangement. For each sample, productive Simpson clonality was calculated by taking the square root of Simpson's diversity index across productive rearrangements. As stored in TCRdb, this immuneACCESS dataset retains in-frame rearrangements with V and J assigned. A fraction of the clones does not appear; measured against another copy, unresolved V genes explain less than half of the discrepancy, and the remainder lacks a known reason. D and trimming come from the DNA, and the V and J calls and clone size come from that table. This sample comprises about 210,000 clones, around 92% of them detected only once. The ten largest clones add up to approximately 1.2% of the sample.

Comments on this clone: Its antigen remains unidentified. One base away there is no much larger clone; base qualities are not given.

Whole blood was collected in K2EDTA tubes by collaborating institutions according to the institutions' own protocols. Collaborator samples were shipped for TCRbeta analysis as frozen whole blood, isolated PBMCs, or DNA extracted from either sample type. The V end loses 4 bases and the J end loses 4 bases, and a stretch of 5 bases separates them. The CDR3, from cysteine to phenylalanine, totals 10 residues. Of the read, only the CDR3 DNA is kept; its 30 bases are in frame from base 1. CDR1 and CDR2 are read off the germline V gene (reference sequence) as DFQATT and SNEGSKA. The source of this sequence is a man aged 25 to 45 with acute or convalescent COVID-19. The chain employs TRBV20-1 and TRBJ2-7, with no D gene named confidently. The sample comprised peripheral blood. The CDR3 here reads CSATPYEQYF. DNA sequence: TGCAGTGCTACTCCGTACGAGCAGTACTTC.